The 25 T cell receptor beta chains reported below all come from one sample, sequenced in a study of blood T cell repertoires in COVID-19. Produced via immunoSEQ multiplex PCR; TCRdb's table is partial and in-frame only. The table records around 130,000 clones, around 87% of them present only once. Sequenced sample: peripheral blood. These receptors were obtained from a man aged 65 to 79 with active or convalescent COVID-19.

The chain employs TRBV28 and TRBJ1-1, with D possibly TRBD1 on 6 matching bases. Looked up from germline, CDR1 is MDHEN and CDR2 is SYDVKM. The germline V and J ends were trimmed by 5 bases and 1 base, with 14 bases remaining between them. The length of the CDR3 is 15 residues. CDR3 in DNA: TGTGCCAGCAGTCGTCCCGACAGGTCGAACACTGAAGCTTTCTTT. This sequence encodes CASSRPDRSNTEAFF.

The rearrangement joins TRBV5-1 to TRBJ2-7, with TRBD2 matching 9 bases. The J segment lost 3 bases and the V segment lost 1 base, leaving 5 bases of the junction unmatched. This CDR3 comprises 15 residues. The V gene's germline CDR1 is SGHRS and CDR2 YFSETQ. The CDR3 DNA reads TGCGCCAGCAGCTTGTTGCCTAGCGGGAACTACGAGCAGTACTTC. Its translation is CASSLLPSGNYEQYF.

This clone appeared a few times. This rearrangement joins TRBV7-8 to TRBJ1-5, with D possibly matching TRBD1 (5 bases). Germline loops: CDR1 SGHVS, CDR2 FQNEAQ. Between the trimmed V and J ends, which lost 0 bases and 3 bases, there was a span of 15 bases. This CDR3 comprises 17 residues. CDR3 in amino acids: CASSLASFGRVNQPQHF. CDR3 bases: TGTGCCAGCAGCTTAGCGTCATTCGGCAGGGTCAATCAGCCCCAGCATTTT.

The rearrangement joins TRBV28 to TRBJ1-4; 9 bases are a match to TRBD1. The V gene's germline CDR1 is MDHEN and CDR2 SYDVKM. The CDR3 sequence is 15 residues long. V was clipped by 6 bases and J by 4 bases; unmatched bases: 6. CDR3: CASRTQGADNEKLFF. CDR3 nucleotide sequence: TGTGCCAGCAGGACACAGGGGGCGGATAATGAAAAACTGTTTTTT.

The chain is built from TRBV5-1 and TRBJ2-7; no firm D call. This CDR3 region has 14 residues. V dropped 0 bases and J dropped 6 bases, with 13 bases sitting between them. In germline, CDR1 is SGHRS, CDR2 YFSETQ. The CDR3 nucleotides read TGCGCCAGCAGCTTGGGTACGGCAGAGCGCGAGCAGTACTTC. Amino acid sequence: CASSLGTAEREQYF.

The chain uses TRBV12-3 or TRBV12-4 and TRBJ1-2; D remains ambiguous. With 3 bases removed from V and 8 bases from J, the gap between germline ends came to 10 bases. The CDR3 consists of 12 residues. CDR3 DNA sequence: TGTGCCAGCAGTTTGTGGCTTTCGGGCTACACCTTC. This sequence encodes CASSLWLSGYTF.

The chain combines TRBV27 with TRBJ2-4; 7 bases are shared with TRBD2. The germline CDR1 and CDR2 sequences are MNHEY and SMNVEV (reference sequence). CDR3 size: 16 residues. V was pared by 2 bases and J by 0 bases, with 4 bases of the junction left unmatched. Written as DNA, the CDR3 is TGTGCCAGCAGTTTAGGCCCTAGCGGAGCCAAAAACATTCAGTACTTC. This codes for CASSLGPSGAKNIQYF.

The chain combines TRBV7-6 with TRBJ1-3; D possibly corresponds to TRBD1 (5 bases). This CDR3 is 17 amino acids long. Germline CDR1 SGHVS, CDR2 FNYEAQ. Deletions cut 1 base from V and 2 bases from J, with 15 bases between. CDR3 sequence (DNA): TGTGCCAGCAGCTTAGAAGGTCGACAGAATCCTGGAAACACCATATATTTT. Amino acid sequence: CASSLEGRQNPGNTIYF.

This clone appeared a single time. The chain is built from TRBV10-3 and TRBJ2-2, with 14 bases that match TRBD2. CDR3 size: 16 residues. Trimming took 6 bases from V and 5 from J; bases not matched to a gene: 5. Per the germline V gene, CDR1 is ENHRY and CDR2 is SYGVKD. The CDR3 nucleotides are TGTGCCATCAGGGGACTAGCGGGAGTAAGAACCGGGGAGCTGTTTTTT. Protein sequence: CAIRGLAGVRTGELFF.

This chain links TRBV6-1 with TRBJ2-7; a weak D match, TRBD2 (5 bases). Germline V CDR1 and CDR2: MNHNS, SASEGT. Trimming stripped 1 base from V and 6 bases from J, with 13 bases between. This CDR3 is built from 14 residues. CDR3 sequence (DNA): TGTGCCAGCAGTGAAGTTAGGTTACGGGGCGAGCAGTACTTC. Its translation is CASSEVRLRGEQYF.

This clone has only one observation. The V gene is TRBV4-1, the J gene TRBJ2-3; D possibly corresponds to TRBD2 (5 bases). The germline V and J ends were trimmed by 1 base and 1 base, with 12 bases remaining between them. The germline gives CDR1 MGHRA, CDR2 YSYEKL. The CDR3 is 16 residues long. CDR3 sequence reads: CASSQGAGLGTDTQYF. CDR3 in DNA: TGCGCCAGCAGCCAAGGGGCGGGCCTGGGCACAGATACGCAGTATTTT.

The chain combines TRBV7-9 with TRBJ1-5; TRBD1 might be the D (6 bases). Deletions cut 5 bases from V and 3 bases from J, with 11 bases between. This CDR3 is built from 14 residues. Germline values: CDR1 SEHNR, CDR2 FQNEAQ (reference sequence). The CDR3 region is CASSTQGFNQPQHF. The DNA of the CDR3 is TGTGCCAGCAGCACTCAGGGGTTCAATCAGCCCCAGCATTTT.

This sequence joins TRBV5-1 and TRBJ1-6; 9 bases are a match to TRBD1. Germline CDR1 and CDR2: SGHRS and YFSETQ. J was trimmed by 7 bases and V by 0 bases; bases with no gene match: 2. CDR3 length: 15 residues. CDR3 nucleotide sequence: TGCGCCAGCAGCTTGGCAGGACAGGGGAATTCACCCCTCCACTTT. It specifies CASSLAGQGNSPLHF.

The chain has TRBV29-1 and TRBJ1-2; D may be TRBD1 (5 bases). The CDR3 covers 12 residues. The V end was cut by 6 bases, the J end by 3 bases, with 11 bases between. From germline, CDR1 is SQVTM and CDR2 ANQGSEA. The CDR3 is CSVPQEYYGYTF. Written as DNA, the CDR3 is TGCAGCGTACCACAGGAGTACTATGGCTACACCTTC.

This clone appeared once. The V and J genes are TRBV5-1 and TRBJ1-4; TRBD1 might be the D (6 bases). From germline, CDR1 is SGHRS and CDR2 YFSETQ. The V and J ends lost 5 bases and 2 bases respectively, with 10 bases between them. This CDR3 region has 14 residues. The CDR3 protein is CASRRDTTNEKLFF. The CDR3 DNA reads as TGCGCCAGCAGAAGGGACACTACTAATGAAAAACTGTTTTTT.

The CDR3 DNA is TGTGCCAGCAGCTTACAACTAGCGGGAGGCTACAATGAGCAGTTCTTC. The encoded protein is CASSLQLAGGYNEQFF. The chain is built from TRBV11-1 and TRBJ2-1; 12 bases match TRBD2. The germline CDR1 and CDR2 sequences are SGHAT and FQDESV (reference sequence). The V and J ends lost 2 bases and 3 bases, in that order; junction bases with no gene match: 2. This CDR3 has 16 residues.

The rearrangement joins TRBV18 to TRBJ2-1; 8 bases fit TRBD1. V gave up 4 bases and J gave up 2 bases; unmatched junction bases: 4. There are 15 residues in the CDR3. In germline, CDR1 is KGHSH, CDR2 LQKENI. CDR3 protein: CASSLGQGPYNEQFF. In nucleotides, the CDR3 is TGTGCCAGCTCACTCGGACAGGGACCCTACAATGAGCAGTTCTTC. The variable domain in full, completed from reference TRBV18 and TRBJ2-1, reads NAGVMQNPRHLVRRRGQEARLRCSPMKGHSHVYWYRQLPEEGLKFMVYLQKENIIDESGMPKERFSAEFPKEGPSILRIQQVVRGDSAAYFCASSLGQGPYNEQFFGPGTRLTVL.

The chain has TRBV10-3 and TRBJ1-4; D unclear. CDR1 and CDR2 (germline): ENHRY, SYGVKD. The CDR3 runs 15 residues. Trimming removed 10 bases from V and 8 bases from J, with 23 bases in between. The CDR3 bases are TGTGCCACAAAGTCCGGGATTCAGGAAGGGGAAAAACTGTTTTTT. This gives the protein CATKSGIQEGEKLFF.

This chain connects TRBV28 to TRBJ1-2, with D maybe TRBD1 (5 bases). From germline, CDR1 is MDHEN and CDR2 SYDVKM. CDR3 length: 14 amino acids. The V gene lost 3 bases and the J gene lost 0 bases, with 8 bases spanning the gap. The CDR3 DNA sequence: TGTGCCAGCAGTTTGATAGGGGCTAACTATGGCTACACCTTC. It encodes CASSLIGANYGYTF.

This chain joins TRBV18 and TRBJ2-7, with 8 bases lining up with TRBD2. CDR3 size: 17 residues. Germline CDR1 is KGHSH and CDR2 is LQKENI. The trim removed 0 bases at V and 5 bases at J, leaving 12 bases unmatched. This CDR3 reads CASSPPGGLAGSHEQYF. The CDR3 coding sequence is TGTGCCAGCTCACCACCGGGGGGTTTAGCGGGATCTCACGAGCAGTACTTC. The full variable domain, its missing parts supplied by reference TRBV18 and TRBJ2-7, is NAGVMQNPRHLVRRRGQEARLRCSPMKGHSHVYWYRQLPEEGLKFMVYLQKENIIDESGMPKERFSAEFPKEGPSILRIQQVVRGDSAAYFCASSPPGGLAGSHEQYFGPGTRLTVT.

This chain uses TRBV2 with TRBJ1-5, with D uncertain. The V and J ends lost 2 bases and 4 bases respectively, with 6 bases between them. Looked up from germline, CDR1 is SNHLY and CDR2 is FYNNEI. This CDR3 contains 13 residues. The CDR3 bases are TGTGCCAGCAGTGAAATCGGGAATCAGCCCCAGCATTTT. It yields the protein CASSEIGNQPQHF.

The gene calls are TRBV19 and TRBJ2-2; 10 bases match TRBD2. Germline CDR1 and CDR2: LNHDA and SQIVND (reference sequence). The CDR3 spans 16 residues. The junction had 9 bases not matched to a gene; V was cut back by 3 bases and J by 8 bases. CDR3 residues: CASSILAGGAPGELFF. Here the CDR3 DNA reads TGTGCCAGTAGTATCTTAGCGGGAGGAGCACCGGGGGAGCTGTTTTTT.

This chain links TRBV20-1 with TRBJ2-5; 10 nucleotides line up with TRBD1. This CDR3 is 17 amino acids long. Germline CDR1 DFQATT, CDR2 SNEGSKA (reference sequence). V was pared by 3 bases and J by 5 bases, with 15 bases of the junction left unmatched. The CDR3 protein is CSASQLGLTGGRETQYF. CDR3 sequence (DNA): TGCAGTGCTAGTCAGCTCGGACTGACAGGGGGCAGGGAGACCCAGTACTTC.

The V gene is TRBV27, the J gene TRBJ1-1, with D possibly being TRBD1 (5 bases). The CDR3 covers 13 residues. V lost 4 bases, J lost 4 bases, and 10 bases lay in between. Germline-derived CDR1 and CDR2 are MNHEY and SMNVEV (reference sequence). The CDR3, as DNA: TGTGCCAGCAGTTACCAGGGTGCCACTGAAGCTTTCTTT. Translating it yields CASSYQGATEAFF.

This chain links TRBV14 with TRBJ1-2, with TRBD1 identical over 11 bases. Germline CDR1 and CDR2: SGHDN and FVKESK. There are 15 residues in the CDR3. V was clipped by 1 base and J by 8 bases; unmatched bases: 6. This CDR3 reads CASSQAGTGGLGYTF. CDR3 coding DNA: TGTGCCAGCAGCCAAGCCGGGACAGGGGGTTTGGGCTACACCTTC.